This TCR beta chain stems from a study of T cells expressing NK-cell markers. Study-wide results and limits: As a fraction of CD8+ T cells, dominant NKG2C+ clonotypes reached about 1.0-7.5% in six donors. These clonotypes, the leaders elsewhere, also led the CD3+CD56-NKG2C+ fraction in a handful of donors. Nothing established the HCMV specificity of expanded NKG2C+ T cell clones.

The CDR3 length is 15 residues. The germline gives CDR1 SGHRS, CDR2 YFSETQ. Of note for this clonotype: Antigen specificity is unknown.

TCRdb reprocessed the 5' RACE reads and stores each CDR3 protein as one record, lacking DNA. The clone table shows approximately 550,000 distinct CDR3 sequences, with the ten largest holding roughly 3.4%. The V call is TRBV5-1, the J call TRBJ2-3; as DNA is missing, the TRBD1 call by TCRdb cannot be tested. What was sequenced was blood T cells: a sorted CD56 or NKG2C T cell subset, CD4+ or CD8+ T cells, or bulk PBMC T cells (not recorded which). The sequence came from a man aged 18 to 30 in good health. Here the CDR3 reads CASSIGQVSTDTQYF.